Below are 17 T cell receptor beta chains sequenced from a single sample in a study of CD8+CD57+ T cells in acquired aplastic anemia. The template for TCR beta VDJ and CDR3 sequence profiling was genomic DNA. TCRdb independently ran MiXCR on the reads; one entry per CDR3 protein. Of 150,000 to 170,000 distinct CDR3 sequences in the sample, about 52% were seen once. Patients who underwent sequencing had shown CD8+CD57+ cell expansion by flow cytometry. Material: sorted CD4+, CD8+, or CD8+CD57+ T cells (not recorded which) from PBMCs. The origin of the receptors is a human donor with aplastic anemia.

Worth noting for this clonotype: Just one base apart from a much larger clone, this may be a read error. The V gene is TRBV11-2, the J gene TRBJ1-2; D remains ambiguous. The CDR3 has 14 residues. Per germline, CDR1 SGHAT and CDR2 FQNNGV. The CDR3 DNA sequence: TGTGCCGGCAGCTTACTTCGGGGAGATTATGGCTACACCTTC. This translates into CAGSLLRGDYGYTF.

This clonotype was observed a handful of times. V gene TRBV29-1 combines with J gene TRBJ2-3; 9 bases agree with TRBD1. Germline loops: CDR1 SQVTM, CDR2 ANQGSEA. The CDR3 contains 15 residues. Unmatched junction bases numbered 2, after V lost 1 base and J lost 0 bases. CDR3 sequence: CSVEGTGESTDTQYF. The CDR3 DNA is TGCAGCGTTGAAGGGACAGGGGAGAGCACAGATACGCAGTATTTT.

The chain couples TRBV7-9 to TRBJ1-2, with D hard to call. Trimming removed 1 base from V and 8 bases from J, with 8 bases in between. Germline V gives CDR1 SEHNR, CDR2 FQNEAQ (reference sequence). The CDR3 has 12 amino acids. CDR3 DNA: TGTGCCAGCAGCTTAGAGGCGCTGGGCTACACCTTC. This codes for CASSLEALGYTF.

This clonotype was seen repeatedly, ten times or more. This chain connects TRBV2 to TRBJ1-1, with D hard to call. In germline, CDR1 is SNHLY, CDR2 FYNNEI. This CDR3 has 13 amino acids. With 1 base removed from V and 1 base from J, the gap between germline ends came to 4 bases. The CDR3 nucleotides are TGTGCCAGCAGTGAAGAAACGAACACTGAAGCTTTCTTT. Amino acid sequence: CASSEETNTEAFF.

V usage is TRBV6-4 and J usage is TRBJ2-7; the D gene is possibly TRBD1 (6 bases). Germline CDR1 and CDR2: MRHNA and SNTAGT. V was shortened by 5 bases and J by 0 bases, with 14 bases between the two germline ends. The CDR3 runs 15 residues. The CDR3 DNA sequence: TGTGCCAGCAGTTACACCACGGACAGCTCCTACGAGCAGTACGTC. Its translation: CASSYTTDSSYEQYV.

V and J are TRBV19 and TRBJ1-5; the D gene is possibly TRBD1 (5 bases). The CDR3 runs 15 residues. Trimming pared 8 bases from V and 0 bases from J, leaving 14 bases between. Per the germline V gene, CDR1 is LNHDA and CDR2 is SQIVND (reference sequence). The CDR3 spells CASRADTYSNQPQHF. CDR3 DNA: TGTGCCAGTCGAGCGGACACTTATAGCAATCAGCCCCAGCATTTT.

The V and J genes are TRBV5-1 and TRBJ1-1, with 9 bases identical to TRBD1. Germline CDR1 is SGHRS and CDR2 is YFSETQ. J was trimmed by 2 bases and V by 5 bases; bases with no gene match: 7. This CDR3 is 15 amino acids long. The chain's CDR3 is CASRTGTGRNTEAFF. The CDR3 DNA follows: TGCGCCAGCAGGACCGGGACAGGGCGAAACACTGAAGCTTTCTTT.

The chain employs TRBV20-1 and TRBJ2-2; perhaps TRBD2 as D (5 bases). CDR1 and CDR2 from the germline V gene are DFQATT and SNEGSKA (reference sequence). Trimming cost V 6 bases and J 2 bases, with 13 bases left between them. This CDR3 has 14 residues. The DNA of the CDR3 is TGCAGTGCACGTGAGGGTTCCAACACCGGGGAGCTGTTTTTT. Protein sequence: CSAREGSNTGELFF.

V gene TRBV5-6 combines with J gene TRBJ2-1, with 11 bases that match TRBD1. The J segment lost 9 bases and the V segment lost 3 bases, leaving 8 bases of the junction unmatched. This CDR3 is built from 15 residues. CDR1 and CDR2 (germline): SGHDT, YYEEEE. The CDR3 here is CASSSDRGRKGEQFF. CDR3 coding DNA: TGTGCCAGCAGCTCGGACAGGGGGCGAAAAGGTGAGCAGTTCTTC.

This clonotype was observed a handful of times. The chain combines TRBV19 with TRBJ2-7; 8 bases fit TRBD2. The CDR3 length is 13 residues. The junction had 5 bases not matched to a gene; V was cut back by 7 bases and J by 3 bases. CDR1 and CDR2 (germline): LNHDA, SQIVND (reference sequence). The CDR3 nucleotides read TGTGCCAGTACCGTAGCGGGGAACTACGAGCAGTACTTC. Amino acids: CASTVAGNYEQYF.

This rearrangement joins TRBV7-9 to TRBJ2-1, with 7 bases lining up with TRBD1. Germline V lookup: CDR1 SEHNR, CDR2 FQNEAQ (reference sequence). This CDR3 is 13 amino acids long. J was trimmed by 7 bases and V by 5 bases; bases with no gene match: 5. The DNA of the CDR3 is TGTGCCAGCAGCGAAGGGGGCGGAAATGAGCAGTTCTTC. Its protein product is CASSEGGGNEQFF.

The V gene is TRBV19, the J gene TRBJ1-1; 7 nucleotides agree with TRBD1. V shed 6 bases and J 1 base; nucleotides not matched to a gene: 5. The CDR3 totals 14 residues. The germline CDR1 and CDR2 sequences are LNHDA and SQIVND (reference sequence). As DNA, the CDR3 is TGTGCCAGTAGGGAGGGACAGCCGAACACTGAAGCTTTCTTT. Amino acid sequence: CASREGQPNTEAFF.

The chain has TRBV6-1 and TRBJ1-3; D call uncertain. V was pared by 3 bases and J by 2 bases, with 11 bases between. The CDR3 extends over 15 amino acids. CDR1 MNHNS and CDR2 SASEGT come from the germline V gene. The CDR3 loop reads CASSETPDTGNTIYF. The CDR3 region has the DNA TGTGCCAGCAGTGAGACACCCGACACTGGAAACACCATATATTTT.

There are a few counts of this clonotype. A much larger clone is a single base away; this may be a read error. The J gene is TRBJ2-6, the V gene TRBV7-9, with a weak D call TRBD2 (5 bases). The CDR3 covers 14 residues. V lost 6 bases, J lost 3 bases, and 9 bases lay in between. Germline assignment: CDR1 SEHNR and CDR2 FQNEAQ (reference sequence). The CDR3 loop is CASRDLGGANVLTF. The CDR3 DNA follows: TGTGCCAGCAGGGACTTAGGTGGGGCCAACGTCCTGACTTTC.

J is TRBJ2-5 and V is TRBV7-9, with no clear D. Germline-derived CDR1 and CDR2 are SEHNR and FQNEAQ (reference sequence). The CDR3 sequence is 12 residues long. V lost 5 bases to trimming and J lost 4 bases, with 8 bases between them. The CDR3, as DNA: TGTGCCAGCAGCCTCGCGACAGAGACCCAGTACTTC. This translates into CASSLATETQYF.

This clonotype was observed at least ten times. The chain has TRBV6-1 and TRBJ1-5; 7 bases fit TRBD1. From germline, CDR1 is MNHNS and CDR2 SASEGT. Trimming cost V 6 bases and J 3 bases; bases outside gene matches: 8. The CDR3 sequence is 15 residues long. This CDR3 reads CASRRQGASNQPQHF. CDR3 in DNA: TGTGCCAGCAGAAGACAGGGCGCTTCCAATCAGCCCCAGCATTTT.

The chain joins TRBV15 to TRBJ2-6, with no clear D. Germline V gives CDR1 LNHNV, CDR2 YYDKDF (reference sequence). The CDR3 length is 14 residues. V was pared by 10 bases and J by 1 base, with 11 bases between. Here the CDR3 DNA reads TGTGCCATCACCGTCGGGTCTGGGGCCAACGTCCTGACTTTC. Its translation: CAITVGSGANVLTF.